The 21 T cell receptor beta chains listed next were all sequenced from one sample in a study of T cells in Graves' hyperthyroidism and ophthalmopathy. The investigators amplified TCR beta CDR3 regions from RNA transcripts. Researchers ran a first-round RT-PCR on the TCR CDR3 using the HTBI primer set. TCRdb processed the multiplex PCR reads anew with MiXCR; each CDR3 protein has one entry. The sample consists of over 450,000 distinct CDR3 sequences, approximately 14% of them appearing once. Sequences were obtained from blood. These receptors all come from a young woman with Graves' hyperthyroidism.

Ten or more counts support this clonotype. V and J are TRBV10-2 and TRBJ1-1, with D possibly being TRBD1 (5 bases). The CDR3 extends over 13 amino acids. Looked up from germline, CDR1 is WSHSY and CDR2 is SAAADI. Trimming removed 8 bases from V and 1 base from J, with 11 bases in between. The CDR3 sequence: CASAGGANTEAFF. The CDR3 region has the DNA TGCGCCAGCGCCGGTGGGGCGAACACTGAAGCTTTCTTT.

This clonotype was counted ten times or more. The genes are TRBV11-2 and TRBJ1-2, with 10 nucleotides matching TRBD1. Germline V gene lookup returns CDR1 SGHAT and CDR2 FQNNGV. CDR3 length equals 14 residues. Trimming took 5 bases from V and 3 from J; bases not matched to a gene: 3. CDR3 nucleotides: TGTGCCAGCAGCACCGGGACAGGGGACTATGGCTACACCTTC. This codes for CASSTGTGDYGYTF.

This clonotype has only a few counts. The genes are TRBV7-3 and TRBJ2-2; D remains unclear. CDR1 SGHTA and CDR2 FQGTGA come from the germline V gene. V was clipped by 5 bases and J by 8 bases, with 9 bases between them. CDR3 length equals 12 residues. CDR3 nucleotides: TGTGCCAGCAGCCGGATGGCTGGGGAGCTGTTTTTT. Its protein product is CASSRMAGELFF.

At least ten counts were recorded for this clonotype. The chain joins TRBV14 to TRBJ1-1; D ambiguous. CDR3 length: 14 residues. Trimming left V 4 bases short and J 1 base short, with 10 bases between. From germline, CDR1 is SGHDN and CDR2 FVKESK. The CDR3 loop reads CASSRRHKNTEAFF. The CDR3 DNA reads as TGTGCCAGCAGCCGCCGACACAAGAACACTGAAGCTTTCTTT. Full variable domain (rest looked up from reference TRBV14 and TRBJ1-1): EAGVTQFPSHSVIEKGQTVTLRCDPISGHDNLYWYRRVMGKEIKFLLHFVKESKQDESGMPNNRFLAERTGGTYSTLKVQPAELEDSGVYFCASSRRHKNTEAFFGQGTRLTVV.

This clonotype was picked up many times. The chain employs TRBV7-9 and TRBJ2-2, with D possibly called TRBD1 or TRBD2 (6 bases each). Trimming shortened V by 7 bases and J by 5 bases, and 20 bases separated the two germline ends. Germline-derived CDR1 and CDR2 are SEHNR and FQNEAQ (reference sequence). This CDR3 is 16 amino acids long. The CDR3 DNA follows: TGTGCCAGCATCGCCAGGGGCGGGGTTGGAACCGGGGAGCTGTTTTTT. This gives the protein CASIARGGVGTGELFF.

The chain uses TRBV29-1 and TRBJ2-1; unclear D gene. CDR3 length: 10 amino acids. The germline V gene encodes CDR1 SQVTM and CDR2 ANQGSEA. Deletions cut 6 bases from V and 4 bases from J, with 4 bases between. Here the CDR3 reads CSVSYNEQFF. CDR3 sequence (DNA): TGCAGCGTCTCGTACAATGAGCAGTTCTTC.

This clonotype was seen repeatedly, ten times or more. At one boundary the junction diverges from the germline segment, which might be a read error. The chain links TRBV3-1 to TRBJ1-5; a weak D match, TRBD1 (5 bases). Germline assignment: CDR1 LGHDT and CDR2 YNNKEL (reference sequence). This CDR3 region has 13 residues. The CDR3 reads CASSQGGKQPQHF. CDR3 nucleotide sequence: TGTGCCAGCAGCCAAGGGGGCAAACAGCCCCAGCATTTT.

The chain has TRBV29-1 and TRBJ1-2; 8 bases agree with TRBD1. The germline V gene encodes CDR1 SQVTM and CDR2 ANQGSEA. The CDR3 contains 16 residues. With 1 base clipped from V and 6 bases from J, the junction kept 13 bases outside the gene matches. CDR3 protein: CSVEGGAGGSYNGYTF. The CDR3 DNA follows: TGCAGCGTTGAAGGAGGCGCAGGGGGCTCATATAATGGCTACACCTTC.

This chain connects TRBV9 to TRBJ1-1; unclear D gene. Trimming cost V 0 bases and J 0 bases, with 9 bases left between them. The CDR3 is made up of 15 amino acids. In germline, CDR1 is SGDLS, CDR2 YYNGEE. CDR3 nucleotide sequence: TGTGCCAGCAGCGTAGGGGAGGTTTTGAACACTGAAGCTTTCTTT. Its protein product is CASSVGEVLNTEAFF.

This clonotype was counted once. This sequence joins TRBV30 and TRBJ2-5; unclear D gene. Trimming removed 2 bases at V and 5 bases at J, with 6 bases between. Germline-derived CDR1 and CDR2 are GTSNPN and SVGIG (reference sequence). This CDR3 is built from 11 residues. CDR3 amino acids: CAWSFGETQYF. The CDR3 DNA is TGTGCCTGGAGTTTTGGGGAGACCCAGTACTTC.

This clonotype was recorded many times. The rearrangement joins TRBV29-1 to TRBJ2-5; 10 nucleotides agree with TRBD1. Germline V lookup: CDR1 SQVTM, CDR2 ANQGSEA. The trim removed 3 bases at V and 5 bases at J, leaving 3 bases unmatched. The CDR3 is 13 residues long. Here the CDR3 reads CSVETGGWETQYF. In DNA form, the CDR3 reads TGCAGCGTTGAGACAGGGGGCTGGGAGACCCAGTACTTC.

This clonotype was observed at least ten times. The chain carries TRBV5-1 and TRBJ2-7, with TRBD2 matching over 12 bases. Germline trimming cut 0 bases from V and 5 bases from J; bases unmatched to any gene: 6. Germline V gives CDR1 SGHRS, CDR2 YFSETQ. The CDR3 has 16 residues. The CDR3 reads CASSLVSSGRADEQYF. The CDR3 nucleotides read TGCGCCAGCAGCTTGGTGTCTAGCGGGAGGGCCGACGAGCAGTACTTC.

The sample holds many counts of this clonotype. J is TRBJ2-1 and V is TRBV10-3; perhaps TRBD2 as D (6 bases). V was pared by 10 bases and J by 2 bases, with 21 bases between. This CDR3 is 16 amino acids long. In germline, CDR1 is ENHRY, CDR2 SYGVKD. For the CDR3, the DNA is TGTGCCACCAGCGGGCTAGTCGTACAGACCTACAATGAGCAGTTCTTC. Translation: CATSGLVVQTYNEQFF.

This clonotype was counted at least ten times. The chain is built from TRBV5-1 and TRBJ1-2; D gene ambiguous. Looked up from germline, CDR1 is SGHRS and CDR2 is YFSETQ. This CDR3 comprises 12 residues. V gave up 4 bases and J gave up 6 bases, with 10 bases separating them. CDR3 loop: CASSPQSNGYTF. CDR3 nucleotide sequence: TGCGCCAGCAGCCCACAGTCAAATGGCTACACCTTC. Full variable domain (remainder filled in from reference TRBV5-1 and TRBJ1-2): KAGVTQTPRYLIKTRGQQVTLSCSPISGHRSVSWYQQTPGQGLQFLFEYFSETQRNKGNFPGRFSGRQFSNSRSEMNVSTLELGDSALYLCASSPQSNGYTFGSGTRLTVV.

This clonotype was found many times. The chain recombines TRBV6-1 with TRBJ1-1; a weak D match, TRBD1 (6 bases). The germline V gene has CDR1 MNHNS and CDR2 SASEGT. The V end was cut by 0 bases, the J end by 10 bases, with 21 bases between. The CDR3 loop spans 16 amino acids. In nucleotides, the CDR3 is TGTGCCAGCAGTGAAGCGGGACGGATGCTGCGAGGGGGAGCTTTCTTT. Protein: CASSEAGRMLRGGAFF.

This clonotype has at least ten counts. For the CDR3, the DNA is TGTGCCAGCAGTTTAATAGGACAGAGGGATCAGCCCCAGCATTTT. It codes for CASSLIGQRDQPQHF. This chain uses TRBV12-3 or TRBV12-4 with TRBJ1-5; TRBD1 is a possible D gene (6 bases). The CDR3 has 15 residues. V was clipped by 2 bases and J by 5 bases, with 13 bases between them.

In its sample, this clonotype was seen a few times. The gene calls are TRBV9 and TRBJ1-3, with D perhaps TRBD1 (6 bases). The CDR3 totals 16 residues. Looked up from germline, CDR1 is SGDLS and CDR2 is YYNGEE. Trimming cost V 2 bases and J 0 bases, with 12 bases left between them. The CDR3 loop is CASSVTGSFSGNTIYF. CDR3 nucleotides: TGTGCCAGCAGCGTTACAGGGAGCTTCTCTGGAAACACCATATATTTT.

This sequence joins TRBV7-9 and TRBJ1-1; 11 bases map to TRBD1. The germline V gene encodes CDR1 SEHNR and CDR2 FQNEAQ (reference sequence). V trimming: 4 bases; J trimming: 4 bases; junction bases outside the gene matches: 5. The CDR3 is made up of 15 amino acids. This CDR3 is CASSSWTGGVTEAFF. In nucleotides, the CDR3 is TGTGCCAGCAGCTCGTGGACAGGGGGCGTCACTGAAGCTTTCTTT.

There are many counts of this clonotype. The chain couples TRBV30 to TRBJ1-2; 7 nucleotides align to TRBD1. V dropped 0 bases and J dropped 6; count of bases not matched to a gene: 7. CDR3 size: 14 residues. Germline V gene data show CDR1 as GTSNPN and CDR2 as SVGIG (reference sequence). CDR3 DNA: TGTGCCTGGAGTGTACTGTCCAGGGGGGATGGCTACACCTTC. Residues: CAWSVLSRGDGYTF.

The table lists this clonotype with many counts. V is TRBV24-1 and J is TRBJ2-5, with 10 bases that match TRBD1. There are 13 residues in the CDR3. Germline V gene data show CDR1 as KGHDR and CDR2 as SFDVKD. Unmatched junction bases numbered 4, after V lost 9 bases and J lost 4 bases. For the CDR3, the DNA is TGTGCCACCCGGGGACAGGGGAGAGAGACCCAGTACTTC. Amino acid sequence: CATRGQGRETQYF.

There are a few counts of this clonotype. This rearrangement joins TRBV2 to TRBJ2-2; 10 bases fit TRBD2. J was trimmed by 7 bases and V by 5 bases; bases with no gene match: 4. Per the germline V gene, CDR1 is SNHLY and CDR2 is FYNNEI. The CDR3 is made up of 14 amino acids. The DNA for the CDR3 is TGTGCCAGCAGTAGCGGGAGGGGTGGCGGGGAGCTGTTTTTT. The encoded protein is CASSSGRGGGELFF.